Below, 9 T cell receptor beta chains from the same sample are listed, as sequenced in a study of blood T cell repertoires in COVID-19. The assay was immunoSEQ multiplex PCR, and TCRdb's table has in-frame clones only and misses some. The repertoire consists of 330,000 or so clones, with roughly 87% occurring once and the leading ten covering 7.5% to 10%. The sequenced material came from peripheral blood. These receptors came from a man aged 25 to 45 with COVID-19, enrolled during active disease.

There are many counts of this clone. This chain connects TRBV24-1 to TRBJ2-1, with TRBD1 identical over 9 bases. Germline V gives CDR1 KGHDR, CDR2 SFDVKD. This CDR3 comprises 16 residues. Trimming cost V 4 bases and J 6 bases; bases outside gene matches: 9. CDR3 residues: CATSDPGTGPVNEQFF. The CDR3 nucleotides are TGTGCCACCAGTGACCCCGGGACAGGGCCTGTCAATGAGCAGTTCTTC.

The chain links TRBV19 to TRBJ1-6; D is perhaps TRBD1 (5 bases). Trimming stripped 5 bases from V and 3 bases from J, with 11 bases between. CDR3 size: 15 residues. The germline V gene has CDR1 LNHDA and CDR2 SQIVND (reference sequence). The CDR3 DNA is TGTGCCAGTAGTGAGAGACAGAACTATAATTCACCCCTCCACTTT. Translation: CASSERQNYNSPLHF.

The DNA of the CDR3 is TGTGCCAGCAGCCCCGGACAGGCTGCTATGGGGTTCTTC. Encoded protein: CASSPGQAAMGFF. The chain uses TRBV7-9 and TRBJ2-1; TRBD1 agrees at 7 bases. Trimming removed 5 bases from V and 15 bases from J; junction bases left unmatched: 13. This CDR3 has 13 residues. Per germline, CDR1 SEHNR and CDR2 FQNEAQ (reference sequence).

The rearrangement links TRBV3-1 (or the pseudogene TRBV3-2) to TRBJ1-2; perhaps TRBD1 as D (6 bases). The CDR3 length is 15 residues. Deletions cut 0 bases from V and 4 bases from J, with 12 bases between. In germline, CDR1 is LGHDT, CDR2 YNNKEL (reference sequence). CDR3 DNA sequence: TGTGCCAGCAGCCAAGATTGGGGGGGCGCCTATGGCTACACCTTC. Translated: CASSQDWGGAYGYTF.

The J gene is TRBJ2-7, the V gene TRBV4-3; TRBD2 matches at 10 bases. V lost 0 bases to trimming and J lost 7 bases; unmatched junction nucleotides: 9. This CDR3 spans 16 amino acids. From germline, CDR1 is LGHNA and CDR2 YSLEER. In DNA form, the CDR3 reads TGCGCCAGCAGCCAAGAATTCCTAGCGGGAGAAGGGGAGCAGTACTTC. Protein product: CASSQEFLAGEGEQYF.

The chain uses TRBV18 and TRBJ2-1, with D unclear. The CDR3 spans 14 residues. V was pared by 1 base and J by 8 bases, with 12 bases between. Germline CDR1 and CDR2: KGHSH and LQKENI. The CDR3 region is CASSPRSLMDEQFF. CDR3 sequence (DNA): TGTGCCAGCTCACCACGCTCACTCATGGATGAGCAGTTCTTC.

The V and J genes are TRBV5-1 and TRBJ2-3, with D possibly TRBD2 on 5 matching bases. The V end was cut by 4 bases, the J end by 2 bases, with 17 bases between. The length of the CDR3 is 16 residues. CDR1 is SGHRS, CDR2 YFSETQ, per germline. CDR3 in DNA: TGCGCCAGCAGCCCCGCGGGTGGGAGCACCACAGATACGCAGTATTTT. Its translation is CASSPAGGSTTDTQYF.

The chain is built from TRBV9 and TRBJ2-1; D perhaps matches TRBD1 (6 bases). The CDR3 length is 15 residues. The germline V gene encodes CDR1 SGDLS and CDR2 YYNGEE. Trimming cost V 4 bases and J 4 bases, with 15 bases left between them. CDR3 sequence reads: CASSFAGTPYNEQFF. DNA for the CDR3: TGTGCCAGCAGCTTCGCCGGGACACCTTACAATGAGCAGTTCTTC.

This chain connects TRBV27 to TRBJ2-1; 14 positions agree with TRBD2. Trimming took 6 bases from V and 4 from J; bases not matched to a gene: 11. This CDR3 spans 18 amino acids. Germline V gene data show CDR1 as MNHEY and CDR2 as SMNVEV (reference sequence). The CDR3 nucleotides are TGTGCCAGCAGACTACTCGCCGGGACTAGCGGGAGTTACAATGAGCAGTTCTTC. Its protein product is CASRLLAGTSGSYNEQFF.